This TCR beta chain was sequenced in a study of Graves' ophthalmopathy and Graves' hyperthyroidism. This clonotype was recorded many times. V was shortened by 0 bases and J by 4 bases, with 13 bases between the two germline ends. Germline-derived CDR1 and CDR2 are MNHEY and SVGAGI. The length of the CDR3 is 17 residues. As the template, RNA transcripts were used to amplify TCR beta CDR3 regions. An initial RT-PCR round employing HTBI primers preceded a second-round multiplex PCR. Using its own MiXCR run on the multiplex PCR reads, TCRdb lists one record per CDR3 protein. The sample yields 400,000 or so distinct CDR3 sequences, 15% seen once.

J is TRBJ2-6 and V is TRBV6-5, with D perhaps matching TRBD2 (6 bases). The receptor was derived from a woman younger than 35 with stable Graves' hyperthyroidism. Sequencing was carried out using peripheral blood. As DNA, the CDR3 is TGTGCCAGCAGTTACTCGCGGGGACGTTTCGGGGCCAACGTCCTGACTTTC. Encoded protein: CASSYSRGRFGANVLTF.